The sample holds a few counts of the clone carrying this TCR beta chain. Antigen: not known. The CDR3 runs to 16 residues. Looked up from germline, CDR1 is SEHNR and CDR2 is FQNEAQ (reference sequence). Trimming took off 2 bases at V and 8 bases at J, with 21 bases between the two ends. The data stem from a study of liver allograft versus peripheral blood T cells. Background on the study: Transplanted livers and recipients' peripheral blood had their T cell receptor repertoires compared. Study-level results: As reported, T cell receptor repertoires inside liver allografts differed from those present in peripheral blood.

MiXCR, run by TCRdb on the reads, gives a single entry per CDR3 protein. This sample has 8,600 or so distinct CDR3 sequences; about a fifth occur once, and the top ten carry about 25%. The clonotype was recovered from a human patient who had a liver transplant. Some T cells may be the graft donor's. V gene TRBV7-9 combines with J gene TRBJ1-2; possible D gene TRBD1, 5 bases. CDR3 bases: TGTGCCAGCAGCTTATTTGTGGTAGGGGCTCCTGAGGGCTACACCTTC. Translated: CASSLFVVGAPEGYTF.